These 30 T cell receptor beta chains came from one sample sequenced in a study of cytomegalovirus exposure and HLA in healthy donors. PCR involved 60 Vbeta and 13 Jbeta primers. TCRdb keeps only in-frame clones here, not all; method: immunoSEQ multiplex PCR. The repertoire holds approximately 130,000 clones, with just over 70% as singletons. Sequenced material: PBMCs. The receptors come from an older woman in good health and CMV-seropositive.

Only one count was recorded for this clone. The chain carries TRBV5-1 and TRBJ2-6; no clear D gene. V was clipped by 2 bases and J by 0 bases, with 3 bases between them. Germline CDR1 and CDR2: SGHRS and YFSETQ. There are 14 residues in the CDR3. The CDR3, as DNA: TGCGCCAGCAGCTTACTCTCTGGGGCCAACGTCCTGACTTTC. Its translation is CASSLLSGANVLTF.

The chain combines TRBV5-1 with TRBJ2-3; TRBD1 matches 10 bases. Trimming at V came to 6 bases and at J to 4 bases, leaving 5 bases not matched to a gene. Germline CDR1 and CDR2: SGHRS and YFSETQ. The CDR3 contains 14 residues. As DNA, the CDR3 is TGCGCCAGCATGGGGGGACAGGGGTCAGATACGCAGTATTTT. This encodes CASMGGQGSDTQYF.

This clone was seen a single time. The CDR3 region is CASRTAGTSGGAGTGELFF. The CDR3 DNA reads as TGTGCCAGCAGGACCGCCGGGACTAGCGGGGGGGCGGGCACCGGGGAGCTGTTTTTT. V gene TRBV5-4 combines with J gene TRBJ2-2; 16 bases map to TRBD2. The J segment lost 4 bases and the V segment lost 5 bases, leaving 11 bases of the junction unmatched. This CDR3 contains 19 residues. The V gene's germline CDR1 is SGHNT and CDR2 YYREEE (reference sequence).

The chain's CDR3 is CASRPNRGLNSPLHF. The CDR3 bases are TGTGCCAGCAGACCGAACAGGGGGCTTAATTCACCCCTCCACTTT. The rearrangement links TRBV5-6 to TRBJ1-6; TRBD1 agrees at 9 bases. Germline V CDR1 and CDR2: SGHDT, YYEEEE. V dropped 5 bases and J dropped 6; count of bases not matched to a gene: 6. This CDR3 comprises 15 residues.

This chain joins TRBV28 and TRBJ1-2, with D tentatively TRBD1 (6 bases). Trimming took off 4 bases at V and 1 base at J, with 16 bases between the two ends. This CDR3 region has 16 residues. The germline V gene encodes CDR1 MDHEN and CDR2 SYDVKM. DNA for the CDR3: TGTGCCAGCAGTTCCCCAGCGGGGACAAGTAACTATGGCTACACCTTC. Its translation is CASSSPAGTSNYGYTF.

This chain connects TRBV7-9 to TRBJ1-5; D remains unclear. V lost 0 bases and J 9 bases, leaving 9 bases between the germline ends. The CDR3 loop spans 13 amino acids. From germline, CDR1 is SEHNR and CDR2 FQNEAQ (reference sequence). The CDR3 DNA is TGTGCCAGCAGCTTAGCTGAGATGTCGCCCCAGCATTTT. Protein: CASSLAEMSPQHF.

In regard to this clone: In the same sample, other DNA sequences code for this CDR3. This sequence joins TRBV7-9 and TRBJ1-1, with D perhaps matching TRBD1 (6 bases). The CDR3 is 14 residues long. V was pared by 4 bases and J by 2 bases, with 11 bases between. The germline gives CDR1 SEHNR, CDR2 FQNEAQ (reference sequence). The CDR3 spells CASSSQGGNTEAFF. CDR3 coding DNA: TGTGCCAGCAGCTCACAGGGCGGAAACACTGAAGCTTTCTTT.

This chain connects TRBV9 to TRBJ2-7; the match to TRBD1 covers 8 bases. The CDR3 runs 14 residues. V shed 3 bases and J 3 bases; nucleotides not matched to a gene: 5. The germline CDR1 and CDR2 sequences are SGDLS and YYNGEE. The CDR3 is CASSGAGGYYEQYF. CDR3 nucleotide sequence: TGTGCCAGCAGCGGGGCAGGGGGCTACTACGAGCAGTACTTC.

The genes are TRBV28 and TRBJ1-5; TRBD1 aligns across 7 bases. CDR1 MDHEN and CDR2 SYDVKM come from the germline V gene. CDR3 length: 15 residues. The V segment lost 5 bases and the J segment 7 bases; nucleotides outside the gene matches: 11. The CDR3 sequence: CASSATGTVGQPQHF. The CDR3 DNA is TGTGCCAGCAGTGCGACGGGGACAGTGGGACAGCCCCAGCATTTT.

In this sample, this clone turned up a few times. This chain links TRBV5-1 with TRBJ1-4; tentatively, D is TRBD1 (6 bases). The germline gives CDR1 SGHRS, CDR2 YFSETQ. V shed 4 bases and J shed 3 bases, with 13 bases lying between them. The CDR3 covers 15 residues. As DNA, the CDR3 is TGCGCCAGCAGCCTGGGGACACCACCTAATGAAAAACTGTTTTTT. It is translated as CASSLGTPPNEKLFF.

The chain couples TRBV6-6 to TRBJ2-3; 9 bases agree with TRBD1. There are 16 residues in the CDR3. The J segment lost 5 bases and the V segment lost 8 bases, leaving 14 bases of the junction unmatched. The germline V gene encodes CDR1 MNHNY and CDR2 SVGAGI (reference sequence). CDR3 protein: CASPPRPGQGQDTQYF. The CDR3 bases are TGTGCCAGCCCCCCGAGACCGGGACAGGGACAAGATACGCAGTATTTT.

The chain carries TRBV6-5 and TRBJ1-2; tentative D call: TRBD1 (5 bases). CDR1 and CDR2 (germline): MNHEY, SVGAGI. This CDR3 is built from 15 residues. V was trimmed by 0 bases and J by 3 bases, leaving 11 bases between them. CDR3 DNA sequence: TGTGCCAGCAGTTACTCGACTCCAGGGCACTATGGCTACACCTTC. Its translation: CASSYSTPGHYGYTF.

The chain couples TRBV18 to TRBJ1-2; TRBD1 agrees at 7 bases. Germline loops: CDR1 KGHSH, CDR2 LQKENI. The length of the CDR3 is 15 residues. V shed 6 bases, J shed 0 bases, and the junction held 7 bases outside the gene matches. CDR3 amino acids: CASSPGQEANYGYTF. For the CDR3, the DNA is TGTGCCAGCTCTCCCGGACAGGAAGCTAACTATGGCTACACCTTC. Looking up the rest from reference TRBV18 and TRBJ1-2 gives the full variable domain: NAGVMQNPRHLVRRRGQEARLRCSPMKGHSHVYWYRQLPEEGLKFMVYLQKENIIDESGMPKERFSAEFPKEGPSILRIQQVVRGDSAAYFCASSPGQEANYGYTFGSGTRLTVV.

The V gene is TRBV19, the J gene TRBJ1-3; the match to TRBD1 covers 7 bases. J was trimmed by 2 bases and V by 5 bases; bases with no gene match: 3. Germline assignment: CDR1 LNHDA and CDR2 SQIVND (reference sequence). The CDR3 loop spans 14 amino acids. DNA for the CDR3: TGTGCCAGTAGTCCACAGGGGACTGGAAACACCATATATTTT. This gives the protein CASSPQGTGNTIYF.

This chain uses TRBV5-1 with TRBJ1-1, with 7 bases aligning to TRBD1. CDR1 is SGHRS and CDR2 is YFSETQ in the germline V gene. The CDR3 runs to 14 residues. The trim removed 1 base at V and 7 bases at J, leaving 7 bases unmatched. The CDR3 is CASSLQGQSREAFF. As DNA, the CDR3 is TGCGCCAGCAGCTTGCAGGGACAGTCACGTGAAGCTTTCTTT.

The genes are TRBV5-6 and TRBJ2-4, with a weak D call TRBD1 (6 bases). The CDR3 runs to 15 residues. From germline, CDR1 is SGHDT and CDR2 YYEEEE. Trimming left V 3 bases short and J 1 base short, with 11 bases between. The CDR3 region is CASSWVQGAKNIQYF. In DNA form, the CDR3 reads TGTGCCAGCAGCTGGGTACAGGGCGCCAAAAACATTCAGTACTTC.

This clone was recorded a few times. The J gene is TRBJ2-3, the V gene TRBV4-1; possible D gene TRBD2, 7 bases. Trimming took off 0 bases at V and 5 bases at J, with 12 bases between the two ends. The germline CDR1 and CDR2 sequences are MGHRA and YSYEKL. This CDR3 has 15 amino acids. CDR3 DNA sequence: TGCGCCAGCAGCCAAGATCGGGGGGCTGGAGATACGCAGTATTTT. Protein sequence: CASSQDRGAGDTQYF.

V and J are TRBV6-5 and TRBJ1-2; D gene ambiguous. The CDR3 covers 14 residues. Germline assignment: CDR1 MNHEY and CDR2 SVGAGI. The germline V and J ends were trimmed by 5 bases and 8 bases, with 18 bases remaining between them. The DNA of the CDR3 is TGTGCCAGCAGTCCAGACACGCTGCAATGGGGCTACACCTTC. Residues: CASSPDTLQWGYTF.

J is TRBJ2-1 and V is TRBV5-8; 11 nucleotides line up with TRBD2. J lost 4 bases, V lost 3 bases, and 9 bases had no gene match. The CDR3 spans 17 residues. Germline loops: CDR1 SGHTS, CDR2 YDEGEE. DNA of the CDR3: TGTGCCAGCAGCTCTCGTAAACTAGCGGGGGCGTACAATGAGCAGTTCTTC. It specifies CASSSRKLAGAYNEQFF.

The V call is TRBV27, the J call TRBJ1-5, with TRBD1 identical over 7 bases. CDR3 size: 15 residues. The germline V gene has CDR1 MNHEY and CDR2 SMNVEV (reference sequence). After removal of 6 bases from V and 3 bases from J, the junction contained 8 bases not matched to a gene. The CDR3 DNA reads TGTGCCAGCAGGAGGACCGGGACAGTCAATCAGCCCCAGCATTTT. The encoded protein is CASRRTGTVNQPQHF.

This clone was seen once. The V gene is TRBV11-2, the J gene TRBJ2-3; possibly TRBD1 for D (5 bases). With 2 bases removed from V and 4 bases from J, the gap between germline ends came to 13 bases. This CDR3 has 15 residues. From germline, CDR1 is SGHAT and CDR2 FQNNGV. The CDR3 spells CASSLRQGVSDTQYF. CDR3 nucleotides: TGTGCCAGCAGCTTACGGCAAGGGGTCTCAGATACGCAGTATTTT.

The chain joins TRBV2 to TRBJ1-3, with D uncertain. The CDR3 length is 16 residues. CDR1 SNHLY and CDR2 FYNNEI come from the germline V gene. Trimming took off 5 bases at V and 0 bases at J, with 14 bases between the two ends. The CDR3 sequence is CASSMGNTFSGNTIYF. CDR3 in DNA: TGTGCCAGCAGTATGGGCAACACCTTCTCTGGAAACACCATATATTTT.

DNA of the CDR3: TGTGCCAGCAGCTTAGAGCGGGCCAGCGAAGCTTTCTTT. Its translation is CASSLERASEAFF. This chain joins TRBV11-1 and TRBJ1-1; D not certain. CDR1 is SGHAT and CDR2 is FQDESV in the germline V gene (reference sequence). V lost 1 base and J lost 8, with 11 bases in between. The CDR3 is 13 amino acids.

This rearrangement joins TRBV18 to TRBJ2-1; possible D gene TRBD1, 5 bases. Germline CDR1 and CDR2: KGHSH and LQKENI. V was trimmed by 6 bases and J by 12 bases, leaving 15 bases between them. The CDR3 contains 12 residues. The CDR3 sequence: CASSPLTVSQFF. The DNA of the CDR3 is TGTGCCAGCTCCCCTCTGACAGTCTCGCAGTTCTTC.

The gene calls are TRBV4-1 and TRBJ1-6, with TRBD1 matching over 10 bases. Unmatched junction bases numbered 10, after V lost 0 bases and J lost 5 bases. CDR1 MGHRA and CDR2 YSYEKL come from the germline V gene. The CDR3 is 19 amino acids. As DNA, the CDR3 is TGCGCCAGCAGCCAAGAGGATATAGGGACAGGGGAGAATAATTCACCCCTCCACTTT. The encoded protein is CASSQEDIGTGENNSPLHF.

The chain combines TRBV5-6 with TRBJ1-2; the match to TRBD1 covers 7 bases. This CDR3 has 13 residues. J gave up 4 bases and V 3 bases, and 3 bases lay outside the gene matches. The germline V gene has CDR1 SGHDT and CDR2 YYEEEE. CDR3 amino acids: CASSSTGIYGYTF. CDR3 DNA: TGTGCCAGCAGCTCGACAGGGATCTATGGCTACACCTTC.

The rearrangement joins TRBV5-1 to TRBJ1-3; 10 bases agree with TRBD1. CDR1 is SGHRS, CDR2 YFSETQ, per germline. Trimming removed 0 bases from V and 4 bases from J; junction bases left unmatched: 1. The CDR3 runs 15 residues. CDR3 DNA sequence: TGCGCCAGCAGCTTGGGACAGGGGGCCGGAAACACCATATATTTT. Translation gives CASSLGQGAGNTIYF.

The chain is built from TRBV5-3 and TRBJ1-2; a possible D gene is TRBD1 (6 bases). TRBV5-3 is noted as an ORF with a role that remains uncertain. The ends were cut back, 8 bases at V and 8 bases at J, with 16 bases in the middle. The CDR3 runs to 12 residues. The CDR3 coding sequence is TGTGCCAGTCAACAGGGCTTGTGGGGCTACACCTTC. Amino acid sequence: CASQQGLWGYTF.

This clone was seen a handful of times. The chain carries TRBV6-6 and TRBJ1-6, with D perhaps TRBD1 (6 bases). CDR3 length: 14 amino acids. V gave up 7 bases and J gave up 10 bases, with 17 bases separating them. Germline V gives CDR1 MNHNY, CDR2 SVGAGI (reference sequence). For the CDR3, the DNA is TGTGCCAGCACTGACCGGGCAGGGGAATCACCCCTCCACTTT. Translating it yields CASTDRAGESPLHF.

CDR3 bases: TGTGCCAGCAGTTTTTTACACGCGGATGGCTACACCTTC. The encoded protein is CASSFLHADGYTF. This chain links TRBV27 with TRBJ1-2; D call uncertain. CDR3 length: 13 amino acids. Germline CDR1 and CDR2: MNHEY and SMNVEV (reference sequence). Trimming shortened V by 3 bases and J by 6 bases, and 11 bases separated the two germline ends.